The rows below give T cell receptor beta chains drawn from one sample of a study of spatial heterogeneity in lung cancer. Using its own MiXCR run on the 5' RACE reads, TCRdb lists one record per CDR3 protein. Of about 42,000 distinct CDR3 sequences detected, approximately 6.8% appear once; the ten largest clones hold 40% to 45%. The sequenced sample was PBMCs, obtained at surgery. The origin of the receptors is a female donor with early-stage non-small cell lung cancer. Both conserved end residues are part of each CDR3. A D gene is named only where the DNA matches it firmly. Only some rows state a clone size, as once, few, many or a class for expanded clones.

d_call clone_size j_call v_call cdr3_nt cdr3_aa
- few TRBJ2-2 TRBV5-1 TGCGCCAGCATCCCCGGGGGACGGGAGAACACCGGGGAGCTGTTTTTT CASIPGGRENTGELFF
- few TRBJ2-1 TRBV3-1 TGTGCCAGCAGCCACACGGTGGTCGGGTACAATGAGCAGTTCTTC CASSHTVVGYNEQFF
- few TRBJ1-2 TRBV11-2 TGTGCCAGCAGCCTGGGACCCAAATCTAACTATGGCTACACCTTC CASSLGPKSNYGYTF
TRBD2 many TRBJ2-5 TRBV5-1 TGCGCCAGCAGCTTTCCGGGACTAGCGCAAGAGACCCAGTACTTC CASSFPGLAQETQYF
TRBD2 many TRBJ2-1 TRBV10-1 TGCGCCAGCAGGATTACGGTAGCGGGGGGGCGGAATGAGCAGTTCTTC CASRITVAGGRNEQFF
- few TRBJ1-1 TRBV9 TGTGCCAGCAGCGTCCAGTCTGGGACTGAAGCTTTCTTT CASSVQSGTEAFF
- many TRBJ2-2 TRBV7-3 TGTGCCAGCAGCTCTCAACCCACCGGGGAGCTGTTTTTT CASSSQPTGELFF
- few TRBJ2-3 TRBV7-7 TGTGCCAGCAGCGCCCTCGGGACAAGAGATACGCAGTATTTT CASSALGTRDTQYF
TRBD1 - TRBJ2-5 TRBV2 TGTGCCAGCAGTGCAGGGGGCGAGACCCAGTACTTC CASSAGGETQYF
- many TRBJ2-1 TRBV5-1 TGCGCCAGCCAGGACGGAGGGACCTACAATGAGCAGTTCTTC CASQDGGTYNEQFF
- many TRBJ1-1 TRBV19 TGTGCCAGTAGTGGATACACAGGGAGGAACACTGAAGCTTTCTTT CASSGYTGRNTEAFF
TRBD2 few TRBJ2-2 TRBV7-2 TGTGCCAGCAGCCTCCTAGCGGGGGTGTGGACCGGGGAGCTGTTTTTT CASSLLAGVWTGELFF
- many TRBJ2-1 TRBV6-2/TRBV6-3 TGTGCCAGCAGCACTCTGGGAGGGGGACTCTATAATGAGCAGTTCTTC CASSTLGGGLYNEQFF
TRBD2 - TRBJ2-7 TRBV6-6 TGTGCCAGTCGTAGCGGGGGGGAGTACGAGCAGTACTTC CASRSGGEYEQYF